A selection of T cell receptor beta chains follows, all from one sample in a study of shared clonotypes between healthy human individuals. Measured with immunoSEQ multiplex PCR; TCRdb has only the in-frame clones, and not every one. The profile shows 2 million to 3 million clones, more than 80% of them singletons. Material for sequencing was naive CD4+ T cells sorted from blood. The source is a man younger than 35 in good health. Each CDR3 is given without its conserved first and last residue.

>TRBV28|TRBJ2-2
ASSFAAGGTGELF
>TRBV7-2|TRBJ1-2
ASSVDRGDGYT
>TRBV7-9|TRBJ2-7
ASSLDSGSSYEQY
>TRBV6-6|TRBJ1-1
ASTWPGALEAF
>TRBV27|TRBJ1-1
ASRVRRDINTEAF
>TRBV5-4|TRBJ1-1
ASSLDGLNTEAF
>TRBV2|TRBJ2-2
ASVASKTNTGELF
>TRBV7-8|TRBJ1-5
ASSLGRLRSNQPQH
>TRBV5-6|TRBJ2-3
ASSFYSRSTDTQY
>TRBV5-1|TRBJ2-3
ASSLGATLDTQY
>TRBV29-1|TRBJ1-1
SAEGSQNTEAF
>TRBV5-1|TRBJ1-5
ASSLDLNQPQH
>TRBV2|TRBJ2-1
ASKPSSGGQYNEQF
>TRBV7-8|TRBJ1-2
ASSLVGGGYT
>TRBV28|TRBJ1-5
ASSLPLYRAVHQPQH
>TRBV9|TRBJ1-3
ASSVEGNSGNTIY
>TRBV11-3|TRBJ2-1
ASSLVGLHNEQF
>TRBV10-3|TRBJ2-2
AISGEQGGTGELF
>TRBV10-1|TRBJ1-1
ASSESRGNTEAF
>TRBV4-3|TRBJ2-7
ASSRGLAVSEQY
>TRBV7-9|TRBJ2-3
ASSQGGTLAPQY
>TRBV30|TRBJ1-1
AWSVRHSALGTEAF
>TRBV10-2|TRBJ2-3
ASSDWERTDTQY
>TRBV5-1|TRBJ2-5
ASSLTGLAGEETQY
>TRBV10-3|TRBJ2-3
AISEDLAGTQY
>TRBV5-8|TRBJ1-1
ASSLEGMGTEAF
>TRBV2|TRBJ2-3
ASSPERGLAGVTQY
>TRBV21-1|TRBJ1-2
ASGQCLDGYT
>TRBV5-4|TRBJ2-3
ASSPRDRGTDTQY
>TRBV30|TRBJ2-7
AWAGTGVGEQY
>TRBV5-1|TRBJ2-7
ASSATGTGTYEQY
>TRBV10-2|TRBJ1-4
ASRIPRGRNEKLF
>TRBV11-2|TRBJ2-7
ASRYPGRTYEQY
>TRBV19|TRBJ1-6
ASSIGGALYNSPLH
>TRBV11-3|TRBJ2-2
ASSLVSGWPGELF
>TRBV30|TRBJ2-1
AWSVRDEQF
>TRBV5-1|TRBJ2-1
ASSRNSPGGGTYNEQF
>TRBV6-4|TRBJ2-3
ASSDSAGTQY
>TRBV21-1|TRBJ2-5
ASSDISLTSGRALFQETQY
>TRBV2|TRBJ1-2
ASSMRLPNYGYT
>TRBV11-2|TRBJ2-5
ASSGGTGGTETQY
>TRBV10-2|TRBJ1-1
ASSDRDRVGAF
>TRBV6-1|TRBJ2-1
ASSDLNGAHEQF
>TRBV14|TRBJ2-7
ASSQASGGAYEQY
>TRBV18|TRBJ2-4
ASSPPGAGDIQY
>TRBV21-1|TRBJ1-1
AAWETRWTGTEAF
>TRBV6-5|TRBJ1-1
ASRKSALRNTEAF
>TRBV6-5|TRBJ2-5
ASRPVWDSQETQY
>TRBV6-5|TRBJ1-1
ASSSFPLDGNTEAF
>TRBV6-1|TRBJ1-5
ASSDEGAVQPQH
>TRBV7-6|TRBJ2-7
ASSLGQGAYYEQY
>TRBV4-1|TRBJ2-2
ASSPTVNYGTGELF
>TRBV7-7|TRBJ1-2
ASSQQGLAPYGYT